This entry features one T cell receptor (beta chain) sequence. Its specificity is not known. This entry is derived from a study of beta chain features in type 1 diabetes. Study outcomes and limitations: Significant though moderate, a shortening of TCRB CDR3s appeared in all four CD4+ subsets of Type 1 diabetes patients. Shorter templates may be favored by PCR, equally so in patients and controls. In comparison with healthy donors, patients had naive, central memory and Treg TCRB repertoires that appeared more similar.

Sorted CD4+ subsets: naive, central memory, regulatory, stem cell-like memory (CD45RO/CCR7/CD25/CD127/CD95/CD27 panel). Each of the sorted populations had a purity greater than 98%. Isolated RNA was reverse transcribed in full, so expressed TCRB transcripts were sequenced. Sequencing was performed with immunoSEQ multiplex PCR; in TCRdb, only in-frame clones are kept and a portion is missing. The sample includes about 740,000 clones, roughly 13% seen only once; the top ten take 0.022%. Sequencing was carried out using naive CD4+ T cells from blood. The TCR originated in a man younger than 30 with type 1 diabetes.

CDR3 nucleotide sequence: TGTGCCAGCAGCTTGACCGTCCAGGGTCAATCACCCCTCCACTTT. Its protein is CASSLTVQGQSPLHF. The rearrangement links TRBV7-9 to TRBJ1-6, with D perhaps matching TRBD1 (5 bases). V shed 3 bases and J shed 10 bases, with 16 bases lying between them. The CDR3 contains 15 residues. Germline CDR1 SEHNR, CDR2 FQNEAQ (reference sequence).